These T cell receptor beta chains were read from a single sample in a study of CD8+CD57+ T cells in acquired aplastic anemia. TCRdb re-called the reads through MiXCR, storing one row per CDR3 protein. The sample lists fewer than 250,000 distinct CDR3 sequences, around 45% occurring once. The sample consisted of sorted CD4+, CD8+, or CD8+CD57+ T cells (not recorded which) from PBMCs. The source is a human donor with aplastic anemia. CDR3s include the opening cysteine and the closing phenylalanine or tryptophan. The order of the fields is clone size, CDR3 length, V gene, J gene, CDR3 protein. Rows give clone size only sometimes, using once, few, many, or a class for an expanded clone.

clone_size: .
cdr3_length: 17
v_call: TRBV4-3
j_call: TRBJ2-5
cdr3_aa: CASSQATARRDQETQYF

clone_size: many
cdr3_length: 17
v_call: TRBV13
j_call: TRBJ2-3
cdr3_aa: CASSFGTSGGGEDTQYF

clone_size: many
cdr3_length: 11
v_call: TRBV7-9
j_call: TRBJ1-2
cdr3_aa: CASAAGGGYTF

clone_size: .
cdr3_length: 11
v_call: TRBV12-3/TRBV12-4
j_call: TRBJ1-1
cdr3_aa: CASGRRTGAFF

clone_size: .
cdr3_length: 14
v_call: TRBV14
j_call: TRBJ1-2
cdr3_aa: CASSRRMANYGYTF

clone_size: .
cdr3_length: 12
v_call: TRBV20-1
j_call: TRBJ1-1
cdr3_aa: CSARSENTEAFF

clone_size: .
cdr3_length: 13
v_call: TRBV20-1
j_call: TRBJ1-1
cdr3_aa: CSARDRAWGEAFF

clone_size: .
cdr3_length: 16
v_call: TRBV6-2/TRBV6-3
j_call: TRBJ2-5
cdr3_aa: CASSYSQVAAQETQYF

clone_size: .
cdr3_length: 13
v_call: TRBV7-8
j_call: TRBJ1-5
cdr3_aa: CASSFGPYQPQHF

clone_size: .
cdr3_length: 15
v_call: TRBV20-1
j_call: TRBJ2-1
cdr3_aa: CSARPLADTYNEQFF

clone_size: .
cdr3_length: 14
v_call: TRBV7-9
j_call: TRBJ2-7
cdr3_aa: CASSRGQGVDEQYF

clone_size: .
cdr3_length: 14
v_call: TRBV7-8
j_call: TRBJ2-7
cdr3_aa: CASSRHRGPYEQYF

clone_size: .
cdr3_length: 15
v_call: TRBV2
j_call: TRBJ1-6
cdr3_aa: CASSPTGGANSPLHF

clone_size: many
cdr3_length: 14
v_call: TRBV24-1
j_call: TRBJ2-2
cdr3_aa: CATSGTGNAGELFF

clone_size: many
cdr3_length: 17
v_call: TRBV10-3
j_call: TRBJ2-3
cdr3_aa: CAISEVEVLLGTDTQYF

clone_size: .
cdr3_length: 14
v_call: TRBV12-3/TRBV12-4
j_call: TRBJ1-5
cdr3_aa: CASSLSGGYQPQHF

clone_size: .
cdr3_length: 14
v_call: TRBV5-6
j_call: TRBJ2-1
cdr3_aa: CASSLGPEYNEQFF

clone_size: .
cdr3_length: 14
v_call: TRBV7-8
j_call: TRBJ2-3
cdr3_aa: CASSLGANTDTQYF

clone_size: .
cdr3_length: 14
v_call: TRBV2
j_call: TRBJ2-1
cdr3_aa: CASMLAGDRNEQFF

clone_size: once
cdr3_length: 14
v_call: TRBV7-2
j_call: TRBJ2-7
cdr3_aa: CASSLGADPYEQYF

clone_size: .
cdr3_length: 14
v_call: TRBV28
j_call: TRBJ1-5
cdr3_aa: CASRGQGGNQPQHF

clone_size: .
cdr3_length: 12
v_call: TRBV12-3/TRBV12-4
j_call: TRBJ1-1
cdr3_aa: CASSLGGTGPFF

clone_size: many
cdr3_length: 12
v_call: TRBV19
j_call: TRBJ1-1
cdr3_aa: CASSLRNTEAFF

clone_size: .
cdr3_length: 16
v_call: TRBV7-9
j_call: TRBJ1-1
cdr3_aa: CASSTPRDGDIDEAFF

clone_size: many
cdr3_length: 15
v_call: TRBV6-5
j_call: TRBJ2-7
cdr3_aa: CASSSRLAGEYEQYF

clone_size: .
cdr3_length: 17
v_call: TRBV5-1
j_call: TRBJ1-6
cdr3_aa: CASSGTGGSSYNSPLHF

clone_size: few
cdr3_length: 13
v_call: TRBV19
j_call: TRBJ2-1
cdr3_aa: CASSIVEYNEQFF

clone_size: .
cdr3_length: 13
v_call: TRBV15
j_call: TRBJ1-1
cdr3_aa: CATSTFLNTEAFF

clone_size: .
cdr3_length: 13
v_call: TRBV10-3
j_call: TRBJ2-7
cdr3_aa: CAISEWESYEQYF

clone_size: few
cdr3_length: 14
v_call: TRBV7-9
j_call: TRBJ1-1
cdr3_aa: CASSVEGSNTEAFF

clone_size: many
cdr3_length: 14
v_call: TRBV7-8
j_call: TRBJ2-1
cdr3_aa: CASSPGRLVNEQFF